The 11 T cell receptor beta chains listed next were all sequenced from one sample in a study of blood T cell repertoires in COVID-19. Clones were sequenced by immunoSEQ multiplex PCR, and TCRdb holds only the in-frame ones, with some missing. This sample carries about 98,000 clones, around 75% of them seen once, and the ten largest clones take around a quarter. The sample taken for sequencing was peripheral blood. Receptors originate from an older man with acute or convalescent COVID-19.

CDR3 region: CASSEGTSVLYNEQFF. The CDR3 coding sequence is TGTGCCAGCAGTGAGGGGACTAGCGTACTATACAATGAGCAGTTCTTC. The chain carries TRBV6-4 and TRBJ2-1, with 10 bases that match TRBD2. The germline gives CDR1 MRHNA, CDR2 SNTAGT. V gave up 3 bases and J gave up 4 bases; unmatched junction bases: 6. The CDR3 loop spans 16 amino acids.

The chain couples TRBV19 to TRBJ1-1; 10 bases agree with TRBD1. Germline CDR1 reads LNHDA; CDR2 reads SQIVND (reference sequence). Trimming took 7 bases from V and 5 from J; bases not matched to a gene: 13. The CDR3 runs 16 residues. The CDR3 bases are TGTGCCAGTACCTACCATTCAGGACAGGGGGGAACTGAAGCTTTCTTT. Amino acid sequence: CASTYHSGQGGTEAFF.

The gene calls are TRBV15 and TRBJ2-1, with 7 bases aligning to TRBD2. The CDR3 length is 14 residues. Germline V gene lookup returns CDR1 LNHNV and CDR2 YYDKDF (reference sequence). After removal of 4 bases from V and 3 bases from J, the junction contained 3 bases not matched to a gene. The CDR3 DNA is TGTGCCACCAGCACAGCGGGACTCTACAATGAGCAGTTCTTC. This codes for CATSTAGLYNEQFF.

The chain links TRBV6-5 to TRBJ1-4; D uncertain. The CDR3 extends over 14 amino acids. In germline, CDR1 is MNHEY, CDR2 SVGAGI. V lost 5 bases to trimming and J lost 4 bases, with 11 bases between them. The CDR3 DNA sequence: TGTGCCAGCAGTCAGTCAGTCATTAATGAAAAACTGTTTTTT. This translates into CASSQSVINEKLFF.

The chain employs TRBV5-1 and TRBJ2-6; D not resolved. The V end was cut by 1 base, the J end by 0 bases, with 8 bases between. This CDR3 contains 16 residues. Germline CDR1 and CDR2: SGHRS and YFSETQ. CDR3 bases: TGCGCCAGCAGCTTGAACAGCAACTCTGGGGCCAACGTCCTGACTTTC. The encoded protein is CASSLNSNSGANVLTF.

This chain links TRBV5-4 with TRBJ1-1; D not resolved. The V gene lost 2 bases and the J gene lost 3 bases, with 11 bases spanning the gap. The CDR3 length is 14 residues. Germline CDR1 SGHNT, CDR2 YYREEE (reference sequence). The CDR3 reads CASSFAQRDTEAFF. The CDR3 DNA reads as TGTGCCAGCAGCTTCGCTCAACGCGACACTGAAGCTTTCTTT.

This chain connects TRBV20-1 to TRBJ2-2; D ambiguous. V was pared by 7 bases and J by 3 bases, with 6 bases between. Germline loops: CDR1 DFQATT, CDR2 SNEGSKA (reference sequence). The CDR3 runs 11 residues. CDR3 in amino acids: CSVTDTGELFF. CDR3 nucleotides: TGCAGTGTCACGGACACCGGGGAGCTGTTTTTT.

The genes are TRBV5-1 and TRBJ1-1, with D possibly being TRBD1 (6 bases). CDR3 length: 15 amino acids. Germline V gene data show CDR1 as SGHRS and CDR2 as YFSETQ. V was trimmed by 1 base and J by 4 bases, leaving 14 bases between them. CDR3 protein: CASSLFGGASTEAFF. CDR3 DNA sequence: TGCGCCAGCAGCTTGTTTGGGGGCGCGAGCACTGAAGCTTTCTTT. The full variable domain, completed using reference TRBV5-1 and TRBJ1-1, is KAGVTQTPRYLIKTRGQQVTLSCSPISGHRSVSWYQQTPGQGLQFLFEYFSETQRNKGNFPGRFSGRQFSNSRSEMNVSTLELGDSALYLCASSLFGGASTEAFFGQGTRLTVV.

This clone was seen a single time. The rearrangement joins TRBV21-1 to TRBJ2-7; the table's D call, TRBD2, was not checked against the DNA. TRBV21-1 counts as a pseudogene. The CDR3 is 12 residues long. The CDR3 region has the DNA TGTGCCAGCAGCAAAGGACTTAACGAGCAGTACTTC. It codes for CASSKGLNEQYF.

This sequence joins TRBV28 and TRBJ2-2; 9 bases fit TRBD2. V dropped 3 bases and J dropped 7; count of bases not matched to a gene: 15. The length of the CDR3 is 18 residues. Germline V gives CDR1 MDHEN, CDR2 SYDVKM. CDR3 sequence reads: CASSFPLLAGKEYGELFF. The DNA for the CDR3 is TGTGCCAGCAGTTTCCCCCTTCTAGCGGGGAAGGAATACGGGGAGCTGTTTTTT. The whole variable domain, filled in from reference TRBV28 and TRBJ2-2, reads DVKVTQSSRYLVKRTGEKVFLECVQDMDHENMFWYRQDPGLGLRLIYFSYDVKMKEKGDIPEGYSVSREKKERFSLILESASTNQTSMYLCASSFPLLAGKEYGELFFGEGSRLTVL.

The chain uses TRBV10-3 and TRBJ2-7, with TRBD2 identical over 11 bases. CDR3 size: 17 residues. Germline V gene data show CDR1 as ENHRY and CDR2 as SYGVKD. V shed 6 bases and J 3 bases; nucleotides not matched to a gene: 13. CDR3 DNA sequence: TGTGCCATCAGGAGGGGACTACTAGCGGGAGTCCACTACGAGCAGTACTTC. This codes for CAIRRGLLAGVHYEQYF.